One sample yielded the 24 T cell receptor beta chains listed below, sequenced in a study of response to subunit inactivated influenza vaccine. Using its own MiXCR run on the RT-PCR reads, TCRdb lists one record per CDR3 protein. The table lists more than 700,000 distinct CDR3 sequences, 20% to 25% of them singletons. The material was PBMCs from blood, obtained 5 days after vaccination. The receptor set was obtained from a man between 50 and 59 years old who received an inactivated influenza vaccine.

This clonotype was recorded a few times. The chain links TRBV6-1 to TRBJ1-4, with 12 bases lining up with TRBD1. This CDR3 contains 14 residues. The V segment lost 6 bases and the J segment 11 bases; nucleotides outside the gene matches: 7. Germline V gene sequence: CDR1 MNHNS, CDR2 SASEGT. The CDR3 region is CASRDPGTGGKLFF. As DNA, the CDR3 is TGTGCCAGCAGGGACCCTGGGACAGGGGGCAAACTGTTTTTT.

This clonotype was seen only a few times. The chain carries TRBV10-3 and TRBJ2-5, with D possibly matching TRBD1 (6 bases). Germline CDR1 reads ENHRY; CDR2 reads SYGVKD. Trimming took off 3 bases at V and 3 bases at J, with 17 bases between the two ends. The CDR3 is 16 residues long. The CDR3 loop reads CAISDPPRAGEETQYF. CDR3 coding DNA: TGTGCCATCAGTGATCCCCCTCGGGCAGGGGAAGAGACCCAGTACTTC.

The CDR3 DNA reads TGTGCCAGTAGCCCTACCCCAACAAACACAGATACGCAGTATTTT. Residues: CASSPTPTNTDTQYF. This rearrangement joins TRBV19 to TRBJ2-3; D remains ambiguous. In germline, CDR1 is LNHDA, CDR2 SQIVND (reference sequence). The ends were cut back, 6 bases at V and 2 bases at J, with 15 bases in the middle. The CDR3 consists of 15 residues.

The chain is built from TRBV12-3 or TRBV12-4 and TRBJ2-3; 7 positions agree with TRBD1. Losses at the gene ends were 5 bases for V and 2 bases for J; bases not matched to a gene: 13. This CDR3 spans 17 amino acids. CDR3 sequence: CASSAGRQGDITDTQYF. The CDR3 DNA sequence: TGTGCCAGCAGTGCCGGTCGACAGGGCGATATCACAGATACGCAGTATTTT.

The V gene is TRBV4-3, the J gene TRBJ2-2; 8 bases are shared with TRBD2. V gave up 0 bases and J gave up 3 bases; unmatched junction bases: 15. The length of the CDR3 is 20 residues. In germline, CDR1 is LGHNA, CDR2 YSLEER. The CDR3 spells CASSQDVPRGSGGYTGELFF. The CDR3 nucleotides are TGCGCCAGCAGCCAAGATGTACCTCGAGGTTCGGGGGGGTACACCGGGGAGCTGTTTTTT.

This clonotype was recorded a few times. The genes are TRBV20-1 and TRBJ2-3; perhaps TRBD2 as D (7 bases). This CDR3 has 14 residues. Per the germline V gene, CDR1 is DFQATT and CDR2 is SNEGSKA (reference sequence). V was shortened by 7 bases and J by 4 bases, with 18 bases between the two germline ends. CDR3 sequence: CSGDGGRDADTQYF. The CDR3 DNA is TGCAGTGGGGACGGGGGGCGGGACGCAGATACGCAGTATTTT.

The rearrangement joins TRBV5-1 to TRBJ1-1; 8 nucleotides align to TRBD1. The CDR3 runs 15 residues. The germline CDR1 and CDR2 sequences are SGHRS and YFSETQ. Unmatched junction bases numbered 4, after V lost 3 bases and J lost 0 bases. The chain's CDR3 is CASSSGQAMNTEAFF. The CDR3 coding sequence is TGCGCCAGCAGCTCGGGACAGGCAATGAACACTGAAGCTTTCTTT.

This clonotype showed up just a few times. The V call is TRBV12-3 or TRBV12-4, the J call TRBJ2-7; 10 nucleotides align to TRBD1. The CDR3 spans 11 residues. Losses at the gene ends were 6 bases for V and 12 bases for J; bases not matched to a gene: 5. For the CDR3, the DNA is TGTGCCAGCAGCCCCGGGACAGGGGCGTACTTC. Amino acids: CASSPGTGAYF.

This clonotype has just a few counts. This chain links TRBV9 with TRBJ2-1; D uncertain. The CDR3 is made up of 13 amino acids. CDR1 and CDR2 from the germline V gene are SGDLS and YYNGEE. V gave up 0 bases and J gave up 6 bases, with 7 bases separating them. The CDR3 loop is CASSVGWGNEQFF. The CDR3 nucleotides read TGTGCCAGCAGCGTAGGATGGGGCAATGAGCAGTTCTTC.

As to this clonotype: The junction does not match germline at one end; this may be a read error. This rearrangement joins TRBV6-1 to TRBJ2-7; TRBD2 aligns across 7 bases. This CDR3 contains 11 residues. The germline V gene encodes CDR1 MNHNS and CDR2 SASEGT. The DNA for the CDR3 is TGTACCAGTTCTAGCGGCTACGAGCAGTACTTC. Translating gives CTSSSGYEQYF.

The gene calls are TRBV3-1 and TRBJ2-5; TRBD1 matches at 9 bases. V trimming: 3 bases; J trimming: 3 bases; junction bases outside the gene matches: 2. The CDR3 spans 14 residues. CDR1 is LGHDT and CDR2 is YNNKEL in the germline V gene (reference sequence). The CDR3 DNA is TGTGCCAGCAGCCAGCGGGACAGGGAAGAGACCCAGTACTTC. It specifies CASSQRDREETQYF.

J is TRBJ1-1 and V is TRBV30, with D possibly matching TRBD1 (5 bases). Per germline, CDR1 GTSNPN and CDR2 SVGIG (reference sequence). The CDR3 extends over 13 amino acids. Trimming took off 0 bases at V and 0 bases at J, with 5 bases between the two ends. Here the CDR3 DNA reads TGTGCCTGGAGTGTAGGGGTGAACACTGAAGCTTTCTTT. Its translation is CAWSVGVNTEAFF.

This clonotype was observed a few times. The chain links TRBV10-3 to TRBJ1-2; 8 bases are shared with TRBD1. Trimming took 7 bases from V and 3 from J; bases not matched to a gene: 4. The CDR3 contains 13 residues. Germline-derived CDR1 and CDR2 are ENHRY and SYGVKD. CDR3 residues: CAITPGQDYGYTF. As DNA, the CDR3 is TGTGCCATCACCCCGGGACAGGACTATGGCTACACCTTC.

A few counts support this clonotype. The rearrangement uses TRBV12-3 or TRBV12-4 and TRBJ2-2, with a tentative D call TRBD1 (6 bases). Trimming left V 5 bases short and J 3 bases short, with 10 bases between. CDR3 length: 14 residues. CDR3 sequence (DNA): TGTGCCAGCAGTCCACAGGGTTACACCGGGGAGCTGTTTTTT. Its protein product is CASSPQGYTGELFF.

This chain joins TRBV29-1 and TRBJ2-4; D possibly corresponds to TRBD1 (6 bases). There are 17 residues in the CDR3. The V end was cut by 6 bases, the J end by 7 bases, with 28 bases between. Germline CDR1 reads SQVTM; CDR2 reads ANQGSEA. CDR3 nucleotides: TGCAGCGTCGAGATCCGGGACACATACCTGCAAAGGAACATTCAGTACTTC. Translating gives CSVEIRDTYLQRNIQYF.

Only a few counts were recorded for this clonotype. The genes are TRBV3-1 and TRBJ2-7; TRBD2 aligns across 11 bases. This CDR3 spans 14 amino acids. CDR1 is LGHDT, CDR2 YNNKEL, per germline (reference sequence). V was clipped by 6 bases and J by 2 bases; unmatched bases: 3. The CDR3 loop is CASRNSGGAYEQYF. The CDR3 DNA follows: TGTGCCAGCAGGAATAGCGGGGGGGCCTACGAGCAGTACTTC.

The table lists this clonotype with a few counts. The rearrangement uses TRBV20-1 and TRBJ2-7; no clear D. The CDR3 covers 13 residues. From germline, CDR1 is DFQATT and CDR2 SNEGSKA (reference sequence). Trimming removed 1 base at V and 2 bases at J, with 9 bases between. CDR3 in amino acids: CSARGVGAYEQYF. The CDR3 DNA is TGCAGTGCTAGAGGGGTTGGAGCCTACGAGCAGTACTTC.

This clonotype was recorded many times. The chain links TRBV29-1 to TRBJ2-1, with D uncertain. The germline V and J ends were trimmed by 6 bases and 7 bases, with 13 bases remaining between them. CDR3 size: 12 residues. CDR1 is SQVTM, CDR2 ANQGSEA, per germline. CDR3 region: CSVPAPTNEQFF. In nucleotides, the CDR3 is TGCAGCGTCCCCGCCCCCACAAATGAGCAGTTCTTC.

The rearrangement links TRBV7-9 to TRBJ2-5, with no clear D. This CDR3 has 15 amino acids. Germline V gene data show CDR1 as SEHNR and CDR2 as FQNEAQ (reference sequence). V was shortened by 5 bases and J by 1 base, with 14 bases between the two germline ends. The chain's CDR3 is CASSPTATTQETQYF. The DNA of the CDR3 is TGTGCCAGCAGCCCCACGGCCACTACCCAAGAGACCCAGTACTTC.

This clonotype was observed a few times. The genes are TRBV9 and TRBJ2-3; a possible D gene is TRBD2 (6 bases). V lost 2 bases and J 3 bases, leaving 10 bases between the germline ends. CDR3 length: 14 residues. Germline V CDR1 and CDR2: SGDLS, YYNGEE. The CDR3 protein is CASSVGSRTDTQYF. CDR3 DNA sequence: TGTGCCAGCAGCGTCGGGAGCCGGACAGATACGCAGTATTTT.

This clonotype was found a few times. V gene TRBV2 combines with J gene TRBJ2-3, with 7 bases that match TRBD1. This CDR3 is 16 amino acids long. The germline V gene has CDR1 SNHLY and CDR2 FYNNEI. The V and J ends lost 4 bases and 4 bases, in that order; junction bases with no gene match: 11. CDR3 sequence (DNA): TGTGCCAGCAGTGGGTCCGACAGGGATGATGCAGATACGCAGTATTTT. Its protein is CASSGSDRDDADTQYF. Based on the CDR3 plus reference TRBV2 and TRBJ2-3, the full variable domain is EPEVTQTPSHQVTQMGQEVILRCVPISNHLYFYWYRQILGQKVEFLVSFYNNEISEKSEIFDDQFSVERPDGSNFTLKIRSTKLEDSAMYFCASSGSDRDDADTQYFGPGTRLTVL.

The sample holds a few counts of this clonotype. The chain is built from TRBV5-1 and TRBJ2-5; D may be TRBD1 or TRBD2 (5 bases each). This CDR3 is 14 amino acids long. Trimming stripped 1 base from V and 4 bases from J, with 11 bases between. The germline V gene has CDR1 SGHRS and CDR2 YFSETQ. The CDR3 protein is CASSLNGAGETQYF. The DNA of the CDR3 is TGCGCCAGCAGCTTGAACGGGGCGGGAGAGACCCAGTACTTC.

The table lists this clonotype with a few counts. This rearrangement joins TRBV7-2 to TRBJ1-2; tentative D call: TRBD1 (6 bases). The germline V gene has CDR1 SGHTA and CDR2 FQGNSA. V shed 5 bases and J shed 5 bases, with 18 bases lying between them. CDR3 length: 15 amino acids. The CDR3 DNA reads TGTGCCAGCAGCGCAAAACAGGGTCCCTTATATGGCTACACCTTC. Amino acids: CASSAKQGPLYGYTF.

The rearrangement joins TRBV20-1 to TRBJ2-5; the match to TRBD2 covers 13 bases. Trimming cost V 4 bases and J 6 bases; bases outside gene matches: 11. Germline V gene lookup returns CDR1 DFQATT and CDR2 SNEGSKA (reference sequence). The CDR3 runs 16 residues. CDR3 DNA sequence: TGCAGTGCTACCGGGACTAGCGGGGTCGTACTAAAGACCCAGTACTTC. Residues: CSATGTSGVVLKTQYF.